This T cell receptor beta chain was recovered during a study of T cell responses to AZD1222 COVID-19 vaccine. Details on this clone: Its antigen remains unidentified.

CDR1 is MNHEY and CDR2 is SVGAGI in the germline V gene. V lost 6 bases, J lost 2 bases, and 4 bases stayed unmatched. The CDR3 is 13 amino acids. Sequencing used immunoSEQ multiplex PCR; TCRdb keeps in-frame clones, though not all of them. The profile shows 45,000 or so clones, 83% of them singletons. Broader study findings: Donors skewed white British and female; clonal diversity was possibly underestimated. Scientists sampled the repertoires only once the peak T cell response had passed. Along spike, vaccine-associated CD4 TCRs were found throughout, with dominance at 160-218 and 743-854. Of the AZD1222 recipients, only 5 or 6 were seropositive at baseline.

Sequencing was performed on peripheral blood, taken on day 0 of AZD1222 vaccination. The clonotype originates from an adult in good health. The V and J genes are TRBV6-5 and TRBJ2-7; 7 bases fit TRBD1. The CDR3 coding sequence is TGTGCCAGCAGCAAGGGACAGACCTACGAGCAGTACTTC. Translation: CASSKGQTYEQYF.